The 15 T cell receptor beta chains in this list originate from one sample, sequenced in a study of CD8 T cells in ankylosing spondylitis. TCRdb re-called the 5' RACE reads with MiXCR, one entry per CDR3 protein. The sample includes under 200,000 distinct CDR3 sequences, around 13% of them seen just once. Sequencing was done on a sample of blood, either unsorted or a sorted T cell fraction (not recorded which). Source of these receptors: a female donor with ankylosing spondylitis or in good health (not recorded which).

Ten or more counts support this clonotype. The V gene is TRBV30, the J gene TRBJ2-3; the D gene is possibly TRBD2 (6 bases). Germline V gene data show CDR1 as GTSNPN and CDR2 as SVGIG (reference sequence). Trimming shortened V by 4 bases and J by 2 bases, and 16 bases separated the two germline ends. The CDR3 is made up of 15 amino acids. CDR3 in amino acids: CAWTRRRDDTDTQYF. In DNA, the CDR3 is TGTGCCTGGACCCGGAGGCGGGATGACACAGATACGCAGTATTTT.

This clonotype was recorded many times. J is TRBJ2-7 and V is TRBV9; a weak D match, TRBD1 (6 bases). The germline gives CDR1 SGDLS, CDR2 YYNGEE. V lost 4 bases and J 2 bases, leaving 10 bases between the germline ends. The CDR3 runs 13 residues. CDR3 region: CASSQGHTYEQYF. The CDR3 region has the DNA TGTGCCAGCAGCCAGGGACATACCTACGAGCAGTACTTC.

The rearrangement links TRBV27 to TRBJ2-2, with TRBD2 identical over 7 bases. V shed 0 bases, J shed 1 base, and the junction held 11 bases outside the gene matches. Germline V CDR1 and CDR2: MNHEY, SMNVEV (reference sequence). The CDR3 consists of 19 residues. The CDR3 bases are TGTGCCAGCAGTTTATCCCCCGCTGGGCGGGAGTTGAACACCGGGGAGCTGTTTTTT. It translates to CASSLSPAGRELNTGELFF.

At least ten counts were recorded for this clonotype. The chain is built from TRBV24-1 and TRBJ2-1; 10 bases match TRBD2. This CDR3 comprises 16 residues. The V gene end was trimmed by 1 base and the J gene end by 8 bases; junction bases not matched to a gene: 7. Germline loops: CDR1 KGHDR, CDR2 SFDVKD. For the CDR3, the DNA is TGTGCCACCAGTGATTTAGCGGGAGGGAGCGGCGATGAGCAGTTCTTC. Translating it yields CATSDLAGGSGDEQFF.

This clonotype was seen many times. This chain connects TRBV24-1 to TRBJ2-7; TRBD2 agrees at 8 bases. The CDR3 sequence is 15 residues long. Germline V CDR1 and CDR2: KGHDR, SFDVKD. With V trimmed by 10 bases and J by 0 bases, 10 bases remained unmatched. CDR3 sequence reads: CATCRTSLSSYEQYF. The CDR3 DNA reads TGTGCCACATGCCGGACTAGCCTGAGCTCCTACGAGCAGTACTTC.

This clonotype was detected many times. The chain uses TRBV3-1 and TRBJ1-1; tentative D call: TRBD1 (6 bases). This CDR3 has 12 amino acids. Trimming shortened V by 3 bases and J by 11 bases, and 13 bases separated the two germline ends. Germline V gene sequence: CDR1 LGHDT, CDR2 YNNKEL (reference sequence). The CDR3 DNA reads as TGTGCCAGCAGCCAGGAAAGGGGGGCGGCTTTCTTT. Translation: CASSQERGAAFF.

This clonotype was seen more than once but under ten times. The V call is TRBV27, the J call TRBJ1-2; maybe TRBD1 (5 bases). This CDR3 region has 16 residues. With 6 bases removed from V and 2 bases from J, the gap between germline ends came to 19 bases. Per germline, CDR1 MNHEY and CDR2 SMNVEV (reference sequence). The CDR3 loop is CASRVYKRGFNYGYTF. CDR3 sequence (DNA): TGTGCCAGCAGAGTTTACAAGCGGGGGTTCAACTATGGCTACACCTTC.

The J gene is TRBJ2-6, the V gene TRBV5-1; TRBD1 matches 7 bases. Germline CDR1 and CDR2: SGHRS and YFSETQ. The CDR3 consists of 14 residues. Trimming cost V 7 bases and J 3 bases; bases outside gene matches: 4. The CDR3 DNA follows: TGCGCCAGCGAACAGGGGCTTGGGGCCAACGTCCTGACTTTC. This codes for CASEQGLGANVLTF. Full variable domain (outside the CDR3, taken from reference TRBV5-1 and TRBJ2-6): KAGVTQTPRYLIKTRGQQVTLSCSPISGHRSVSWYQQTPGQGLQFLFEYFSETQRNKGNFPGRFSGRQFSNSRSEMNVSTLELGDSALYLCASEQGLGANVLTFGAGSRLTVL.

This clonotype occurred many times. The chain has TRBV7-2 and TRBJ2-7, with 11 bases identical to TRBD1. The CDR3 covers 15 residues. Germline V gene lookup returns CDR1 SGHTA and CDR2 FQGNSA. J was trimmed by 1 base and V by 5 bases; bases with no gene match: 4. This chain's CDR3 is CASSIGTGGSYEQYF. The CDR3 DNA is TGTGCCAGCAGCATCGGGACAGGGGGATCCTACGAGCAGTACTTC.

There are many counts of this clonotype. The chain joins TRBV7-9 to TRBJ1-4; a possible D gene is TRBD1 (6 bases). Germline V gene lookup returns CDR1 SEHNR and CDR2 FQNEAQ (reference sequence). The V gene lost 5 bases and the J gene lost 3 bases, with 10 bases spanning the gap. The CDR3 runs to 14 residues. The DNA of the CDR3 is TGTGCCAGCAGCGCACAGGGAGCTAATGAAAAACTGTTTTTT. Translated: CASSAQGANEKLFF.

This clonotype was observed a few times. The CDR3 DNA follows: TGTGCCAGCAGTTTTAGCGGGAGCCCCTACAATGAGCAGTTCTTC. The encoded protein is CASSFSGSPYNEQFF. The chain recombines TRBV6-5 with TRBJ2-1, with 9 bases fitting TRBD2. Trimming cost V 4 bases and J 2 bases; bases outside gene matches: 3. Germline CDR1 MNHEY, CDR2 SVGAGI. The CDR3 consists of 15 residues.

V and J are TRBV9 and TRBJ2-1; 12 nucleotides match TRBD2. Germline V gives CDR1 SGDLS, CDR2 YYNGEE. Trimming at V came to 0 bases and at J to 7 bases, leaving 2 bases not matched to a gene. The CDR3 contains 15 residues. CDR3 in DNA: TGTGCCAGCAGCGTAGAACTAGCGGGAGGTAATGAGCAGTTCTTC. This codes for CASSVELAGGNEQFF. Full variable domain (remainder filled in from reference TRBV9 and TRBJ2-1): DSGVTQTPKHLITATGQRVTLRCSPRSGDLSVYWYQQSLDQGLQFLIQYYNGEERAKGNILERFSAQQFPDLHSELNLSSLELGDSALYFCASSVELAGGNEQFFGPGTRLTVL.

In this sample, this clonotype turned up a few times. This rearrangement joins TRBV19 to TRBJ2-6, with 8 nucleotides matching TRBD1. The CDR3 has 16 residues. Germline V gives CDR1 LNHDA, CDR2 SQIVND (reference sequence). V gave up 3 bases and J gave up 3 bases; unmatched junction bases: 4. CDR3 sequence: CASSIPGGVGANVLTF. The CDR3, as DNA: TGTGCCAGTAGTATCCCAGGGGGCGTTGGGGCCAACGTCCTGACTTTC.

Only a few counts were recorded for this clonotype. The chain is built from TRBV20-1 and TRBJ2-3, with D perhaps TRBD1 (5 bases). Germline values: CDR1 DFQATT, CDR2 SNEGSKA (reference sequence). V lost 3 bases and J lost 3, with 13 bases in between. The CDR3 length is 14 residues. The CDR3 DNA follows: TGCAGTGCTAGTGTCGACAGCGAGACAGATACGCAGTATTTT. Translating it yields CSASVDSETDTQYF.

This clonotype came up many times. This chain uses TRBV12-3 or TRBV12-4 with TRBJ2-2, with D unclear. CDR3 size: 13 residues. With 3 bases removed from V and 3 bases from J, the gap between germline ends came to 5 bases. The CDR3 is CASSFMDTGELFF. The CDR3 DNA follows: TGTGCCAGCAGTTTCATGGACACCGGGGAGCTGTTTTTT.